This T cell receptor (beta chain) stems from a study of blood T cell repertoires in COVID-19. In germline, CDR1 is SGHDT, CDR2 YYEEEE. The CDR3 totals 17 residues. Losses at the gene ends were 3 bases for V and 0 bases for J; bases not matched to a gene: 5. Assay used: immunoSEQ multiplex PCR; TCRdb lists only in-frame clones, some missing. The table has under 250,000 clones, more than 70% seen once. Sequenced: peripheral blood. This rearrangement joins TRBV5-6 to TRBJ1-5; the match to TRBD1 covers 11 bases. This sequence was found in a man at least 80 years old with acute or convalescent COVID-19. The CDR3 sequence: CASSSRDRGISNQPQHF. DNA for the CDR3: TGTGCCAGCAGCTCCCGGGACAGGGGGATTAGCAATCAGCCCCAGCATTTT.